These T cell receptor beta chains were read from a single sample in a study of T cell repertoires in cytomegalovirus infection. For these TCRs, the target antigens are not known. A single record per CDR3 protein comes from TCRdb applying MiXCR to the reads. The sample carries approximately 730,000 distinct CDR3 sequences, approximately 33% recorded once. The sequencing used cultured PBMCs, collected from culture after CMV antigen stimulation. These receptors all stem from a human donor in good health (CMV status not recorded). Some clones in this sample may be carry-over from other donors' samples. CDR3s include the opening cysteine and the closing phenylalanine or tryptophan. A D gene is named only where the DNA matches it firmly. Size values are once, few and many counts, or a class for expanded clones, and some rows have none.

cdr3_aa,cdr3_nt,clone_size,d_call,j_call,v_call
CASSSGLKNQPQHF,TGTGCCAGCAGTTCAGGCCTTAAGAATCAGCCCCAGCATTTT,few,NA,TRBJ1-5,TRBV12-3/TRBV12-4
CASSWDRENQPQHF,TGTGCCAGCAGCTGGGACAGGGAAAATCAGCCCCAACATTTT,NA,TRBD1,TRBJ1-5,TRBV7-2
CAISDLYEQYF,TGTGCCATCAGTGACCTGTACGAGCAGTACTTC,few,NA,TRBJ2-7,TRBV10-3
CASSLGLGDRIQETQYF,TGTGCCAGCAGCTTGGGATTGGGTGATCGAATCCAAGAGACCCAGTACTTC,few,NA,TRBJ2-5,TRBV7-8
CASSLGQRVGYTF,TGTGCCAGCAGTTTGGGCCAACGGGTTGGCTACACCTTC,NA,NA,TRBJ1-2,TRBV28
CASSPPIGPAAPLHF,TGTGCCAGCTCACCACCGATCGGGCCCGCGGCACCCCTCCACTTT,NA,NA,TRBJ1-6,TRBV18
CASSPGPPHTDTQYF,TGTGCCAGCAGCCCAGGACCCCCCCACACAGATACGCAGTATTTT,NA,NA,TRBJ2-3,TRBV11-3
CASTAGKDTQYF,TGTGCCAGCACCGCAGGGAAAGATACGCAGTATTTT,NA,NA,TRBJ2-3,TRBV2
CASRDPGLRFGYTF,TGTGCCAGCAGAGACCCAGGTCTCAGGTTTGGCTACACCTTC,NA,NA,TRBJ1-2,TRBV6-6
CASSLDAISYNEQFF,TGCGCCAGCAGCTTGGATGCAATATCCTACAATGAGCAGTTCTTC,NA,NA,TRBJ2-1,TRBV5-1
CASSLGVAGATEAFF,TGTGCCAGCAGCTTAGGGGTCGCGGGAGCCACTGAAGCTTTCTTT,many,NA,TRBJ1-1,TRBV7-6
CASSFPLRGDHQETQYF,TGTGCCAGCAGCTTCCCGCTTCGGGGGGATCATCAAGAGACCCAGTACTTC,many,TRBD2,TRBJ2-5,TRBV7-2
CSVRTSGGSQGELFF,TGCAGTGTCCGGACTAGCGGGGGGAGCCAAGGGGAGCTGTTTTTT,few,TRBD2,TRBJ2-2,TRBV20-1
CASSFIGTGAYNEQFF,TGTGCCAGCAGCTTCATCGGGACAGGGGCCTACAATGAGCAGTTCTTC,NA,TRBD1,TRBJ2-1,TRBV7-2
CASSPEGRYQETQYF,TGTGCCAGCAGCCCCGAAGGTCGGTACCAAGAGACCCAGTACTTC,NA,NA,TRBJ2-5,TRBV12-3/TRBV12-4
CASTGQGVHEQYF,TGTGCCAGCACCGGACAGGGGGTACACGAGCAGTACTTC,few,TRBD1,TRBJ2-7,TRBV6-1